Presented here are 21 T cell receptor beta chains from one specimen sequenced in a study of T cell responses to AZD1222 COVID-19 vaccine (dated by TCRdb to the early 2020s). The method was the immunoSEQ multiplex PCR assay. TCRdb took this table from immuneACCESS and kept in-frame rearrangements with V and J called. Such tables lack part of the clones; where checked against another copy, unresolved V genes explain under half of the gap, and the rest is unexplained. Present in this sample are about 120,000 clones, more than 85% of which were seen just once. The biggest ten clones account for just under 3% of the sample. Read against the paper, the sample's time point label means: baseline before first vaccination. Sequences were derived from peripheral blood, sampled on day 0 of AZD1222 vaccination. These receptors were collected from an adult in good health.

This chain uses TRBV2 with TRBJ2-1; D is perhaps TRBD1 (6 bases). The ends were cut back, 7 bases at V and 8 bases at J, with 15 bases in the middle. The CDR3 spans 13 residues. Germline CDR1 SNHLY, CDR2 FYNNEI. As DNA, the CDR3 is TGTGCCAGCAAAGGGGGAGTTCTCGATGAGCAGTTCTTC. Translating it yields CASKGGVLDEQFF.

The chain links TRBV6-5 to TRBJ2-2; 12 bases line up with TRBD2. Germline trimming cut 7 bases from V and 5 bases from J; bases unmatched to any gene: 2. The CDR3 is 14 residues long. From germline, CDR1 is MNHEY and CDR2 SVGAGI. In DNA form, the CDR3 reads TGTGCCAGCACCGGACTAGCGGGAACCGGGGAGCTGTTTTTT. It yields the protein CASTGLAGTGELFF.

The count of this clone is one. The gene calls are TRBV6-2 or TRBV6-3 and TRBJ2-7, with 8 bases that match TRBD1. Germline CDR1 and CDR2: MNHEY and SVGEGT. This CDR3 is built from 13 residues. J was trimmed by 3 bases and V by 5 bases; bases with no gene match: 3. CDR3 bases: TGTGCCAGCAGTGCGACAGGGGACTACGAGCAGTACTTC. This encodes CASSATGDYEQYF.

This chain connects TRBV29-1 to TRBJ2-2; no definite D call. Trimming took off 7 bases at V and 5 bases at J, with 5 bases between the two ends. This CDR3 is 10 amino acids long. Germline CDR1 is SQVTM and CDR2 is ANQGSEA. CDR3 bases: TGCAGCGGGGGAACCGGGGAGCTGTTTTTT. This codes for CSGGTGELFF.

The chain couples TRBV10-1 to TRBJ2-1, with D possibly being TRBD1 (6 bases). Germline V lookup: CDR1 WNHNN, CDR2 SYGVQD (reference sequence). V was cut by 8 bases and J by 8 bases, with 16 bases left in between. The CDR3 length is 13 residues. The CDR3 loop is CASAKTGVDEQFF. The CDR3, as DNA: TGCGCCAGCGCGAAGACAGGCGTGGATGAGCAGTTCTTC.

The rearrangement links TRBV19 to TRBJ2-1, with D possibly called TRBD1 or TRBD2 (7 bases each). Trimming removed 3 bases from V and 0 bases from J, with 15 bases in between. The CDR3 runs 17 residues. The germline gives CDR1 LNHDA, CDR2 SQIVND (reference sequence). The CDR3 DNA reads TGTGCCAGTAGTATTTCAGGGGGGAGGGCCTCCTACAATGAGCAGTTCTTC. It specifies CASSISGGRASYNEQFF. The whole variable domain, remainder taken from reference TRBV19 and TRBJ2-1, is DGGITQSPKYLFRKEGQNVTLSCEQNLNHDAMYWYRQDPGQGLRLIYYSQIVNDFQKGDIAEGYSVSREKKESFPLTVTSAQKNPTAFYLCASSISGGRASYNEQFFGPGTRLTVL.

This chain joins TRBV6-6 and TRBJ1-5; unclear D gene. V dropped 3 bases and J dropped 4 bases, with 4 bases sitting between them. The germline V gene encodes CDR1 MNHNY and CDR2 SVGAGI (reference sequence). The CDR3 has 12 amino acids. This CDR3 is CASSYKNQPQHF. CDR3 coding DNA: TGTGCCAGCAGTTATAAAAATCAGCCCCAGCATTTT.

The chain uses TRBV27 and TRBJ2-1; TRBD1 matches at 9 bases. Per germline, CDR1 MNHEY and CDR2 SMNVEV (reference sequence). Unmatched junction bases numbered 5, after V lost 3 bases and J lost 5 bases. This CDR3 comprises 15 residues. The CDR3 spells CASSFIGTGHNEQFF. The CDR3 DNA is TGTGCCAGCAGTTTTATTGGGACAGGGCACAATGAGCAGTTCTTC.

This chain connects TRBV27 to TRBJ1-5; D call uncertain. Looked up from germline, CDR1 is MNHEY and CDR2 is SMNVEV (reference sequence). This CDR3 contains 16 residues. Trimming pared 0 bases from V and 0 bases from J, leaving 9 bases between. The CDR3 DNA reads as TGTGCCAGCAGTTTATCCTGGACCTATAGCAATCAGCCCCAGCATTTT. Amino acids: CASSLSWTYSNQPQHF.

This chain links TRBV28 with TRBJ2-2; D could derive from TRBD1 or TRBD2 (5 bases each). Trimming removed 7 bases at V and 3 bases at J, with 9 bases between. The V gene's germline CDR1 is MDHEN and CDR2 SYDVKM. This CDR3 comprises 13 residues. As DNA, the CDR3 is TGTGCCAGCACGGGACCTTACACCGGGGAGCTGTTTTTT. Its protein product is CASTGPYTGELFF. The whole variable domain, filled in from reference TRBV28 and TRBJ2-2, reads DVKVTQSSRYLVKRTGEKVFLECVQDMDHENMFWYRQDPGLGLRLIYFSYDVKMKEKGDIPEGYSVSREKKERFSLILESASTNQTSMYLCASTGPYTGELFFGEGSRLTVL.

The V and J genes are TRBV7-3 and TRBJ2-1, with D possibly matching TRBD1 (6 bases). V dropped 4 bases and J dropped 10 bases, with 11 bases sitting between them. CDR1 is SGHTA and CDR2 is FQGTGA in the germline V gene. The CDR3 extends over 12 amino acids. The CDR3 DNA reads as TGTGCCAGCAGCTCAGGGGTGAAAGAGCAGTTCTTC. Amino acids: CASSSGVKEQFF.

This clone was picked up one time. This chain connects TRBV19 to TRBJ2-1, with 12 nucleotides matching TRBD2. J lost 7 bases, V lost 7 bases, and 5 bases had no gene match. CDR3 length equals 14 residues. Germline V lookup: CDR1 LNHDA, CDR2 SQIVND (reference sequence). The CDR3 reads CASKWTSGVNEQFF. Written as DNA, the CDR3 is TGTGCCAGTAAGTGGACTAGCGGGGTGAATGAGCAGTTCTTC.

V and J are TRBV19 and TRBJ1-4; 7 nucleotides align to TRBD1. V lost 9 bases and J lost 4; bases outside the gene matches: 11. From germline, CDR1 is LNHDA and CDR2 SQIVND (reference sequence). The CDR3 covers 15 residues. In DNA, the CDR3 is TGTGCCAGGACAACCGGGACAGACTATAATGAAAAACTGTTTTTT. Translation: CARTTGTDYNEKLFF. Filled out from reference TRBV19 and TRBJ1-4, the complete variable domain reads DGGITQSPKYLFRKEGQNVTLSCEQNLNHDAMYWYRQDPGQGLRLIYYSQIVNDFQKGDIAEGYSVSREKKESFPLTVTSAQKNPTAFYLCARTTGTDYNEKLFFGSGTQLSVL.

This clone came up a few times. Other nucleotide sequences in the sample specify the same CDR3. The chain carries TRBV19 and TRBJ1-5; D might be TRBD1 (5 bases). Germline values: CDR1 LNHDA, CDR2 SQIVND (reference sequence). V lost 6 bases to trimming and J lost 2 bases, with 8 bases between them. CDR3 length: 13 residues. The CDR3 spells CASSRDRNQPQHF. In nucleotides, the CDR3 is TGTGCCAGTAGCCGGGACCGCAATCAGCCCCAGCATTTT.

J is TRBJ2-3 and V is TRBV3-1 (or the pseudogene TRBV3-2); 7 nucleotides agree with TRBD2. V shed 0 bases, J shed 2 bases, and the junction held 11 bases outside the gene matches. Germline CDR1 reads LGHDT; CDR2 reads YNNKEL (reference sequence). The CDR3 loop spans 18 amino acids. CDR3 amino acids: CASSQERKLALITDTQYF. CDR3 nucleotides: TGTGCCAGCAGCCAAGAGAGGAAACTAGCGTTAATCACAGATACGCAGTATTTT.

V gene TRBV6-5 combines with J gene TRBJ2-7, with a tentative D call TRBD2 (6 bases). CDR3 length: 15 amino acids. Trimming removed 0 bases at V and 3 bases at J, with 12 bases between. CDR1 and CDR2 from the germline V gene are MNHEY and SVGAGI. The CDR3 region is CASSYSSGEYYEQYF. In nucleotides, the CDR3 is TGTGCCAGCAGTTACTCGTCGGGGGAATACTACGAGCAGTACTTC.

This rearrangement joins TRBV6-2 or TRBV6-3 to TRBJ2-1, with D perhaps TRBD1 or TRBD2 (5 bases each). Trimming cost V 2 bases and J 9 bases, with 11 bases left between them. This CDR3 is 13 amino acids long. The germline CDR1 and CDR2 sequences are MNHEY and SVGEGT. CDR3 in amino acids: CASSYGGRGEQFF. In nucleotides, the CDR3 is TGTGCCAGCAGTTACGGGGGTAGGGGTGAGCAGTTCTTC.

The chain has TRBV7-8 and TRBJ2-7; D unclear. Trimming took off 5 bases at V and 9 bases at J, with 14 bases between the two ends. CDR1 SGHVS and CDR2 FQNEAQ come from the germline V gene. The CDR3 has 12 residues. CDR3 DNA: TGTGCCAGCAGCGCCTCGGGCCTCGGGCAGTACTTC. Protein sequence: CASSASGLGQYF.

DNA of the CDR3: TGTGCCAGCAGTTACTCGAGTCGGGCGAACGGAGGGTACTTC. Protein: CASSYSSRANGGYF. The V gene is TRBV6-5, the J gene TRBJ2-7; D perhaps matches TRBD2 (5 bases). In germline, CDR1 is MNHEY, CDR2 SVGAGI. With 0 bases removed from V and 12 bases from J, the gap between germline ends came to 18 bases. The CDR3 covers 14 residues.

This chain connects TRBV28 to TRBJ1-4; maybe TRBD1 (6 bases). CDR3 length: 12 residues. Trimming pared 8 bases from V and 5 bases from J, leaving 9 bases between. Germline values: CDR1 MDHEN, CDR2 SYDVKM. The CDR3 sequence: CASQGQNEKLFF. For the CDR3, the DNA is TGTGCCAGCCAGGGGCAGAATGAAAAACTGTTTTTT.

This chain joins TRBV7-9 and TRBJ2-7, with a tentative D call TRBD2 (7 bases). Germline V lookup: CDR1 SEHNR, CDR2 FQNEAQ (reference sequence). CDR3 length: 14 amino acids. V was clipped by 2 bases and J by 4 bases, with 12 bases between them. CDR3 loop: CASSLTAGQYEQYF. CDR3 DNA: TGTGCCAGCAGCTTAACAGCGGGACAATACGAGCAGTACTTC.